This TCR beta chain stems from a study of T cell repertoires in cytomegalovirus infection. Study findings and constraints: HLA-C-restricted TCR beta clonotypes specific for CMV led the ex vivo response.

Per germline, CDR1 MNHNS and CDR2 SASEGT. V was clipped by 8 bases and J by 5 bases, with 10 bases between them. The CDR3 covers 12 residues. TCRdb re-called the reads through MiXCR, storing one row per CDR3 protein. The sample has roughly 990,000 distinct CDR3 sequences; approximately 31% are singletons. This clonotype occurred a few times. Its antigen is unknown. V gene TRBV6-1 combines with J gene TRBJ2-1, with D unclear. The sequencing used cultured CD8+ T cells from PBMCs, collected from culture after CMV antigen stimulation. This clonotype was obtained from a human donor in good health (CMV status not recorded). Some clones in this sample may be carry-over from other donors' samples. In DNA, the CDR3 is TGTGCCAGCGAATTGGCGCACAATGAGCAGTTCTTC. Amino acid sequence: CASELAHNEQFF.